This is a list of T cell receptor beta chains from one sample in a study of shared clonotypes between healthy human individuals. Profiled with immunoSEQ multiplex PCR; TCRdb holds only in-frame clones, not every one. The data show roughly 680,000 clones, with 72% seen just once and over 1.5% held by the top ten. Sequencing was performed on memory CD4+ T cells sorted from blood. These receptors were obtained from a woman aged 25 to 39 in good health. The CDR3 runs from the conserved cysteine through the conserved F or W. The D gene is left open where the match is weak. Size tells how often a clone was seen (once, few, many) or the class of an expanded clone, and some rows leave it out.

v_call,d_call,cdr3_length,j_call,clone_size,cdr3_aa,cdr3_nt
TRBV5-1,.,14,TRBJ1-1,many,CASSFPSEGTEAFF,TGCGCCAGCAGCTTTCCTTCAGAAGGCACTGAAGCTTTCTTT
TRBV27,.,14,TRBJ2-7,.,CASSSRDPPYEQYF,TGTGCCAGCAGTTCGCGTGATCCTCCCTACGAGCAGTACTTC
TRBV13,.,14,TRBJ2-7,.,CASSLEGLAYEQYF,TGTGCCAGCAGCTTAGAGGGGTTAGCGTACGAGCAGTACTTC
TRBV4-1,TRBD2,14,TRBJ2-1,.,CASSQLAGYNEQFF,TGCGCCAGCAGCCAACTAGCGGGATACAATGAGCAGTTCTTC
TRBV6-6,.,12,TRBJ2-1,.,CASSPPQSSPFF,TGTGCCAGCAGTCCCCCCCAGTCTAGTCCGTTCTTC
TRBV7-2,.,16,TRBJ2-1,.,CASSLIAGLDSWEQFF,TGTGCCAGCAGCCTTATTGCGGGTTTGGATTCTTGGGAGCAGTTCTTC
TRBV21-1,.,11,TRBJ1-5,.,CASSKSWPQHF,TGTGCCAGCAGCAAAAGCTGGCCCCAGCATTTT
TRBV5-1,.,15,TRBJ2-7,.,CASSVGGTSFLEQYF,TGCGCCAGCAGCGTGGGCGGGACATCCTTCTTGGAGCAGTACTTC
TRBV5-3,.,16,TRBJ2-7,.,CARSFASTGSSYEQYF,TGTGCCAGAAGCTTCGCCTCGACCGGATCGTCCTACGAGCAGTACTTC
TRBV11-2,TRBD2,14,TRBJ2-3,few,CASSLGTSGDTQYF,TGTGCCAGCAGCTTAGGGACTAGCGGAGATACGCAGTATTTT
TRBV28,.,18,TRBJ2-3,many,CASTPVRGRGAYPDTQYF,TGTGCCAGCACCCCAGTACGGGGTAGGGGAGCCTACCCAGATACGCAGTATTTT
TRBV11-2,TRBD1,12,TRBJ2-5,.,CASSRGGEEQYF,TGTGCCAGCAGTAGAGGGGGCGAGGAGCAGTACTTC
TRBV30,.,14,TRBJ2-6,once,CAWTRGSGANVLTF,TGTGCCTGGACAAGGGGCTCTGGGGCCAACGTCCTGACTTTC
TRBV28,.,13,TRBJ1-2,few,CASSFGRNYGYTF,TGTGCCAGCAGTTTCGGACGGAACTATGGCTACACCTTC
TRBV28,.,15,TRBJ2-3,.,CASSFGGPSTDTQYF,TGTGCCAGCAGTTTTGGAGGACCTAGCACAGATACGCAGTATTTT
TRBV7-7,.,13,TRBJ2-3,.,CASSLAEGDTQYF,TGTGCCAGCAGCTTAGCTGAGGGAGATACGCAGTATTTT
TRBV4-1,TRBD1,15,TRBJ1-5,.,CASSQPDRDNQPQHF,TGCGCCAGCAGCCAGCCGGACAGGGACAATCAGCCCCAGCATTTT
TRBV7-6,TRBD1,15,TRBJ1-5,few,CASSLRSRGFQPQHF,TGTGCCAGCAGCTTAAGGTCCAGGGGGTTCCAGCCCCAGCATTTT
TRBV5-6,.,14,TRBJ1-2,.,CASSLAAANYGYTF,TGTGCCAGCAGCTTGGCTGCAGCTAACTATGGCTACACCTTC
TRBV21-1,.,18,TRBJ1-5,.,CASSKAGQGRPSNQPQHF,TGTGCCAGCAGCAAAGCCGGACAGGGAAGGCCTAGCAATCAGCCCCAGCATTTT
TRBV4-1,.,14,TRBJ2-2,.,CASGGSGNTGELFF,TGCGCCAGCGGAGGTAGCGGGAACACCGGGGAGCTGTTTTTT
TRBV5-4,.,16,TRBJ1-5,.,CASSLYHPSGNQPQHF,TGTGCCAGCAGCTTGTATCACCCATCCGGGAATCAGCCCCAGCATTTT
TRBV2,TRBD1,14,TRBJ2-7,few,CASSSGTGWYEQYF,TGTGCCAGCAGTTCCGGGACAGGGTGGTACGAGCAGTACTTC
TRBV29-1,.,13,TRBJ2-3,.,CSVGSRSTDTQYF,TGCAGCGTTGGGTCCCGTAGCACAGATACGCAGTATTTT
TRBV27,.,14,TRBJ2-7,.,CASSLFPFSYEQYF,TGTGCCAGCAGTTTATTTCCATTCTCCTACGAGCAGTACTTC
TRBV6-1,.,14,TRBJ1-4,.,CASSEDTRREKLFF,TGTGCCAGCAGTGAAGACACAAGAAGGGAAAAACTGTTTTTT
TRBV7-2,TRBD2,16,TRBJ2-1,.,CASSLWVAGDYNEQFF,TGTGCCAGCAGCTTATGGGTAGCGGGAGACTACAATGAGCAGTTCTTC
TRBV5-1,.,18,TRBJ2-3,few,CASSFGQIGSRGTDTQYF,TGCGCCAGCAGCTTCGGACAGATCGGTAGTAGGGGCACAGATACGCAGTATTTT
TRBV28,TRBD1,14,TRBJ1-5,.,CASSFPSGGQPQHF,TGTGCCAGCAGTTTCCCCTCAGGGGGCCAGCCCCAGCATTTT
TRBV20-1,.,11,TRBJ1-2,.,CSPALSYGYTF,TGCAGTCCGGCCTTAAGCTATGGCTACACCTTC
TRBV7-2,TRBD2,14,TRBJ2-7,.,CASRQAGGRYEQYF,TGTGCCAGCAGACAAGCGGGAGGGCGCTACGAGCAGTACTTC
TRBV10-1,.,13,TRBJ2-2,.,CASSEARAGELFF,TGCGCCAGCAGTGAAGCTCGGGCCGGGGAGCTGTTTTTT
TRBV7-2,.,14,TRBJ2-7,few,CASGPSAPRYEQYF,TGTGCCAGCGGACCTAGCGCCCCACGGTACGAGCAGTACTTC
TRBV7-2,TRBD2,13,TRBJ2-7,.,CASSFQRGYEQYF,TGTGCCAGCAGCTTCCAGCGGGGCTACGAGCAGTACTTC
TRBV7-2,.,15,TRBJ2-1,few,CASSSQRDSYNEQFF,TGTGCCAGCAGCTCCCAGCGTGATTCCTACAATGAGCAGTTCTTC
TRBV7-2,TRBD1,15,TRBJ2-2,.,CASRPDRVGTGELFF,TGTGCCAGCAGACCGGACAGGGTCGGCACCGGGGAGCTGTTTTTT
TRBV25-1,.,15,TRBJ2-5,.,CASSDPKGPRETQYF,TGTGCCAGCAGTGACCCGAAGGGCCCTCGGGAGACCCAGTACTTC
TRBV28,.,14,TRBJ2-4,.,CASSSGTVKNIQYF,TGTGCCAGCAGTTCAGGGACGGTCAAAAACATTCAGTACTTC
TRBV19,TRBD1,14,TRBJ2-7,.,CASRAGQGWEEQYF,TGTGCCAGTAGGGCCGGACAGGGGTGGGAAGAGCAGTACTTC
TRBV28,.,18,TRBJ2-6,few,CASSFTMGPLSGANVLTF,TGTGCCAGCAGTTTCACCATGGGACCGCTCTCTGGGGCCAACGTCCTGACTTTC
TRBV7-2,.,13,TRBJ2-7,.,CASSLVPGYEQYF,TGTGCCAGCAGCTTAGTCCCCGGTTACGAGCAGTACTTC
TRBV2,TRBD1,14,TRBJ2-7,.,CASSPGTASYEQYF,TGTGCCAGCAGCCCTGGGACAGCCTCCTACGAGCAGTACTTC
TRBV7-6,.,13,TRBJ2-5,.,CASSKRQQETQYF,TGTGCCAGCAGCAAAAGACAGCAAGAGACCCAGTACTTC
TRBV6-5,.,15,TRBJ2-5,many,CASSYGMGVGETQYF,TGTGCCAGCAGTTATGGAATGGGGGTTGGAGAGACCCAGTACTTC
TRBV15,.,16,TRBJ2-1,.,CATSREQRPGGDEQFF,TGTGCCACCAGCAGAGAGCAGCGGCCAGGAGGCGATGAGCAGTTCTTC
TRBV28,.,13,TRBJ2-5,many,CASSRIFPETQYF,TGTGCCAGCAGCCGGATTTTCCCCGAGACCCAGTACTTC
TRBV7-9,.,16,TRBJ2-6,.,CASSLRTSSGANVLTF,TGTGCCAGCAGCTTACGGACGAGCTCTGGGGCCAACGTCCTGACTTTC
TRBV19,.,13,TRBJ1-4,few,CASSKDVVEKLFF,TGTGCCAGTAGTAAGGACGTAGTTGAAAAACTGTTTTTT
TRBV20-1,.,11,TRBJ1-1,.,CSARGAGEAFF,TGCAGTGCTAGGGGGGCGGGTGAAGCTTTCTTT